The 30 T cell receptor beta chains presented below share a single source sample, sequenced in a study of blood T cell repertoires in COVID-19. The data were produced by immunoSEQ multiplex PCR, yet TCRdb's version contains in-frame clones alone and is incomplete. Of roughly 280,000 clones in the sample, around 87% were seen once. The sequenced sample consisted of peripheral blood. The source of these receptors is a woman in her fifties or sixties who had recovered from COVID-19.

V usage is TRBV2 and J usage is TRBJ2-3; a weak D match, TRBD1 (5 bases). Trimming took off 2 bases at V and 6 bases at J, with 12 bases between the two ends. The V gene's germline CDR1 is SNHLY and CDR2 FYNNEI. CDR3 length equals 14 residues. The CDR3 sequence: CASSEMARQDTQYF. The CDR3 DNA follows: TGTGCCAGCAGTGAAATGGCCCGACAGGATACGCAGTATTTT.

V and J are TRBV7-2 and TRBJ2-1; 14 bases line up with TRBD2. From germline, CDR1 is SGHTA and CDR2 FQGNSA. This CDR3 has 17 residues. The V gene end was trimmed by 1 base and the J gene end by 8 bases; junction bases not matched to a gene: 7. CDR3 DNA: TGTGCCAGCAGCTTAGGACTAGCGGGGGGGCCATTGGATGAGCAGTTCTTC. Residues: CASSLGLAGGPLDEQFF.

The J gene is TRBJ1-6, the V gene TRBV6-4; D is unresolved. CDR1 and CDR2 from the germline V gene are MRHNA and SNTAGT. Deletions cut 5 bases from V and 9 bases from J, with 11 bases between. The CDR3 covers 13 residues. CDR3 bases: TGTGCCAGCAGTACTACGCTGTCTTCACCCCTCCACTTT. Its protein product is CASSTTLSSPLHF.

This clone was counted only a few times. The chain links TRBV10-3 to TRBJ2-2; TRBD1 matches at 8 bases. This CDR3 contains 16 residues. J lost 2 bases, V lost 3 bases, and 5 bases had no gene match. Germline V lookup: CDR1 ENHRY, CDR2 SYGVKD. CDR3 coding DNA: TGTGCCATCAGTGACCCCGGACAGGGAAACACCGGGGAGCTGTTTTTT. Encoded protein: CAISDPGQGNTGELFF.

The CDR3 here is CASSSPGQVLSYEQYF. CDR3 bases: TGTGCCAGCAGCTCTCCGGGACAGGTGTTATCCTACGAGCAGTACTTC. The gene calls are TRBV6-2 or TRBV6-3 and TRBJ2-7, with TRBD1 matching 8 bases. Germline V gives CDR1 MNHEY, CDR2 SVGEGT. The CDR3 has 16 residues. Trimming removed 6 bases from V and 1 base from J; junction bases left unmatched: 11.

The genes are TRBV6-2 or TRBV6-3 and TRBJ1-5; D ambiguous. Between the trimmed V and J ends, which lost 6 bases and 3 bases, there was a span of 12 bases. This CDR3 comprises 14 residues. Germline lookup yields CDR1 MNHEY and CDR2 SVGEGT. CDR3: CASSPSTDNQPQHF. The CDR3 DNA follows: TGTGCCAGCAGCCCTAGTACAGACAATCAGCCCCAGCATTTT.

This chain uses TRBV9 with TRBJ2-7, with TRBD2 matching over 10 bases. Germline V gene data show CDR1 as SGDLS and CDR2 as YYNGEE. CDR3 length: 16 residues. The V and J ends lost 2 bases and 3 bases, in that order; junction bases with no gene match: 8. The CDR3 here is CASSVTPSGGLYEQYF. The CDR3 bases are TGTGCCAGCAGCGTTACGCCTAGCGGGGGCCTCTACGAGCAGTACTTC. The variable domain in full, completed from reference TRBV9 and TRBJ2-7, reads DSGVTQTPKHLITATGQRVTLRCSPRSGDLSVYWYQQSLDQGLQFLIQYYNGEERAKGNILERFSAQQFPDLHSELNLSSLELGDSALYFCASSVTPSGGLYEQYFGPGTRLTVT.

Worth noting for this clone: The DNA is omitted, as the CDR3 cannot be located on it reliably, and the CDR3 follows TCRdb's listing. V usage is TRBV6-5 and J usage is TRBJ2-4; the D call TRBD1 from the table was never checked on the DNA. The CDR3 sequence runs 13 residues, both termini included. The V gene's germline CDR1 is MNHEY and CDR2 SVGAGI. The CDR3 sequence is CASSRGFGQGIHF.

J is TRBJ1-5 and V is TRBV19, with 9 bases fitting TRBD1. CDR1 is LNHDA and CDR2 is SQIVND in the germline V gene (reference sequence). The CDR3 runs to 14 residues. With 6 bases clipped from V and 6 bases from J, the junction kept 6 bases outside the gene matches. The chain's CDR3 is CASSLDRGGQPQHF. The CDR3 nucleotides are TGTGCCAGTAGCCTGGACAGGGGCGGTCAGCCCCAGCATTTT.

The V and J genes are TRBV11-1 and TRBJ2-1, with 7 bases fitting TRBD2. V lost 5 bases, J lost 9 bases, and 13 bases stayed unmatched. Looked up from germline, CDR1 is SGHAT and CDR2 is FQDESV (reference sequence). CDR3 size: 15 residues. The CDR3 protein is CASSPLWGGRTEQFF. In DNA form, the CDR3 reads TGTGCCAGCAGCCCGCTTTGGGGGGGTAGGACTGAGCAGTTCTTC.

This chain uses TRBV20-1 with TRBJ2-7, with unresolved D. This CDR3 has 13 amino acids. The germline V gene encodes CDR1 DFQATT and CDR2 SNEGSKA (reference sequence). Trimming removed 3 bases at V and 6 bases at J, with 15 bases between. The chain's CDR3 is CSASALALGEQYF. The DNA for the CDR3 is TGCAGTGCTAGTGCTTTAGCTCTTGGCGAGCAGTACTTC.

The rearrangement links TRBV19 to TRBJ1-4; a weak D match, TRBD1 (5 bases). V lost 10 bases and J 8 bases, leaving 11 bases between the germline ends. Germline CDR1 LNHDA, CDR2 SQIVND (reference sequence). The CDR3 sequence is 11 residues long. The CDR3 loop is CATTGGEKLFF. The CDR3 DNA reads as TGTGCCACCACCGGGGGGGAAAAACTGTTTTTT. The whole variable domain, remainder taken from reference TRBV19 and TRBJ1-4, is DGGITQSPKYLFRKEGQNVTLSCEQNLNHDAMYWYRQDPGQGLRLIYYSQIVNDFQKGDIAEGYSVSREKKESFPLTVTSAQKNPTAFYLCATTGGEKLFFGSGTQLSVL.

This chain links TRBV7-2 with TRBJ2-5; D gene unclear. The CDR3 extends over 12 amino acids. Between the trimmed V and J ends, which lost 9 bases and 2 bases, there was a span of 10 bases. Germline CDR1 SGHTA, CDR2 FQGNSA. CDR3 sequence (DNA): TGTGCCAGTGTTGGGCCGCAAGAGACCCAGTACTTC. Translated, it gives CASVGPQETQYF.

The V gene is TRBV19, the J gene TRBJ2-3, with 7 bases identical to TRBD2. From germline, CDR1 is LNHDA and CDR2 SQIVND (reference sequence). The CDR3 length is 14 residues. V lost 3 bases and J lost 5; bases outside the gene matches: 5. The CDR3 here is CASSMRLAVDTQYF. DNA of the CDR3: TGTGCCAGTAGTATGCGACTAGCAGTAGATACGCAGTATTTT. Full variable domain (missing parts from reference TRBV19 and TRBJ2-3): DGGITQSPKYLFRKEGQNVTLSCEQNLNHDAMYWYRQDPGQGLRLIYYSQIVNDFQKGDIAEGYSVSREKKESFPLTVTSAQKNPTAFYLCASSMRLAVDTQYFGPGTRLTVL.

CDR3 sequence (DNA): TGTGCCAGCAGCAGGACTAGCGGGGGGTCCGTCGGGGAGCTGTTTTTT. The encoded protein is CASSRTSGGSVGELFF. This chain connects TRBV7-8 to TRBJ2-2, with 14 bases that match TRBD2. The V gene's germline CDR1 is SGHVS and CDR2 FQNEAQ. Germline trimming cut 5 bases from V and 7 bases from J; bases unmatched to any gene: 6. The CDR3 has 16 amino acids. Looking up the rest from reference TRBV7-8 and TRBJ2-2 gives the full variable domain: GAGVSQSPRYKVAKRGQDVALRCDPISGHVSLFWYQQALGQGPEFLTYFQNEAQLDKSGLPSDRFFAERPEGSVSTLKIQRTQQEDSAVYLCASSRTSGGSVGELFFGEGSRLTVL.

V gene TRBV10-2 combines with J gene TRBJ1-1, with a tentative D call TRBD1 (6 bases). The CDR3 is 13 residues long. Germline loops: CDR1 WSHSY, CDR2 SAAADI. V was clipped by 3 bases and J by 5 bases, with 10 bases between them. The CDR3 nucleotides read TGCGCCAGCAGTGAAGGGGGTAGGACTGAAGCTTTCTTT. The encoded protein is CASSEGGRTEAFF.

The chain carries TRBV7-2 and TRBJ2-5, with D unclear. V lost 2 bases, J lost 5 bases, and 9 bases lay in between. The CDR3 is 13 amino acids. Per the germline V gene, CDR1 is SGHTA and CDR2 is FQGNSA. CDR3 bases: TGTGCCAGCAGCTTATTTGGGCGCGAGACCCAGTACTTC. As protein: CASSLFGRETQYF. Based on the CDR3 plus reference TRBV7-2 and TRBJ2-5, the full variable domain is GAGVSQSPSNKVTEKGKDVELRCDPISGHTALYWYRQSLGQGLEFLIYFQGNSAPDKSGLPSDRFSAERTGGSVSTLTIQRTQQEDSAVYLCASSLFGRETQYFGPGTRLLVL.

The chain is built from TRBV27 and TRBJ1-5; 8 bases agree with TRBD1. Germline V gene sequence: CDR1 MNHEY, CDR2 SMNVEV (reference sequence). The CDR3 runs to 15 residues. V lost 5 bases and J lost 9; bases outside the gene matches: 12. As DNA, the CDR3 is TGTGCCAGCAGTGGGGGACAGGATTTGACGTGGCCCCAGCATTTT. Protein sequence: CASSGGQDLTWPQHF.

The rearrangement uses TRBV18 and TRBJ1-1, with TRBD1 identical over 7 bases. Looked up from germline, CDR1 is KGHSH and CDR2 is LQKENI. The CDR3 is 15 residues long. Losses at the gene ends were 3 bases for V and 4 bases for J; bases not matched to a gene: 8. The CDR3 spells CASSPTRQGRTEAFF. The CDR3 nucleotides read TGTGCCAGCTCACCGACACGACAGGGACGCACTGAAGCTTTCTTT. The whole variable domain, remainder taken from reference TRBV18 and TRBJ1-1, is NAGVMQNPRHLVRRRGQEARLRCSPMKGHSHVYWYRQLPEEGLKFMVYLQKENIIDESGMPKERFSAEFPKEGPSILRIQQVVRGDSAAYFCASSPTRQGRTEAFFGQGTRLTVV.

The chain employs TRBV18 and TRBJ2-5; 10 nucleotides agree with TRBD2. V trimming: 6 bases; J trimming: 0 bases; junction bases outside the gene matches: 4. This CDR3 region has 15 residues. The germline V gene encodes CDR1 KGHSH and CDR2 LQKENI. DNA for the CDR3: TGTGCCAGCTCTAGCGGGGGGCGGTACCAAGAGACCCAGTACTTC. This encodes CASSSGGRYQETQYF. Variable domain in full (rest from reference TRBV18 and TRBJ2-5): NAGVMQNPRHLVRRRGQEARLRCSPMKGHSHVYWYRQLPEEGLKFMVYLQKENIIDESGMPKERFSAEFPKEGPSILRIQQVVRGDSAAYFCASSSGGRYQETQYFGPGTRLLVL.

The chain links TRBV7-8 to TRBJ1-2; 10 nucleotides line up with TRBD1. V dropped 5 bases and J dropped 7; count of bases not matched to a gene: 4. The germline V gene encodes CDR1 SGHVS and CDR2 FQNEAQ. This CDR3 region has 13 residues. The chain's CDR3 is CASSQRQGAGYTF. In DNA, the CDR3 is TGTGCCAGCAGCCAACGACAGGGGGCTGGCTACACCTTC.

The V call is TRBV6-2 or TRBV6-3, the J call TRBJ1-6, with no clear D. Per the germline V gene, CDR1 is MNHEY and CDR2 is SVGEGT. This CDR3 comprises 16 residues. V lost 2 bases, J lost 2 bases, and 10 bases lay in between. The DNA for the CDR3 is TGTGCCAGCAGTTACCGGTTTCGTGCCTATAATTCACCCCTCCACTTT. Amino acid sequence: CASSYRFRAYNSPLHF.

V is TRBV4-1 and J is TRBJ1-2; D is unresolved. Deletions cut 0 bases from V and 4 bases from J, with 12 bases between. The germline V gene has CDR1 MGHRA and CDR2 YSYEKL. The CDR3 is 15 residues long. CDR3 DNA: TGCGCCAGCAGCCAAGATATGGGCAGCCTCTATGGCTACACCTTC. It translates to CASSQDMGSLYGYTF.

The gene calls are TRBV5-4 and TRBJ2-3, with 11 nucleotides matching TRBD2. The J segment lost 3 bases and the V segment lost 3 bases, leaving 6 bases of the junction unmatched. The CDR3 spans 16 residues. Germline assignment: CDR1 SGHNT and CDR2 YYREEE (reference sequence). The CDR3 region has the DNA TGTGCCAGCAGCTCGGGACTAGCGGTTTTGACAGATACGCAGTATTTT. It is translated as CASSSGLAVLTDTQYF. Full variable domain (remainder filled in from reference TRBV5-4 and TRBJ2-3): ETGVTQSPTHLIKTRGQQVTLRCSSQSGHNTVSWYQQALGQGPQFIFQYYREEENGRGNFPPRFSGLQFPNYSSELNVNALELDDSALYLCASSSGLAVLTDTQYFGPGTRLTVL.

The V gene is TRBV4-3, the J gene TRBJ1-1; TRBD1 is a possible D gene (6 bases). Germline lookup yields CDR1 LGHNA and CDR2 YSLEER. The CDR3 is 15 residues long. V was trimmed by 4 bases and J by 5 bases, leaving 17 bases between them. The CDR3 nucleotides are TGCGCCAGCAGCCGCGCGGCCAGGGGATGGACTGAAGCTTTCTTT. Encoded protein: CASSRAARGWTEAFF.

For the CDR3, the DNA is TGTGCCAGCAGGGGAGAGGGTTATGGGGCCAACGTCCTGACTTTC. It is translated as CASRGEGYGANVLTF. This sequence joins TRBV6-5 and TRBJ2-6, with a tentative D call TRBD2 (5 bases). This CDR3 region has 15 residues. The germline CDR1 and CDR2 sequences are MNHEY and SVGAGI. V was trimmed by 6 bases and J by 3 bases, leaving 12 bases between them.

This chain connects TRBV5-4 to TRBJ2-3, with TRBD2 identical over 10 bases. CDR1 and CDR2 (germline): SGHNT, YYREEE (reference sequence). The V and J ends lost 4 bases and 2 bases, in that order; junction bases with no gene match: 7. The CDR3 sequence is 16 residues long. The CDR3 reads CASSLLSGGSTDTQYF. The CDR3 coding sequence is TGTGCCAGCAGCCTACTTAGCGGGGGGTCCACAGATACGCAGTATTTT.

The chain couples TRBV7-9 to TRBJ1-1, with D perhaps matching TRBD1 (5 bases). The germline V gene has CDR1 SEHNR and CDR2 FQNEAQ (reference sequence). The CDR3 runs 13 residues. Deletions cut 1 base from V and 4 bases from J, with 7 bases between. CDR3 protein: CASSLGQFTEAFF. The CDR3 nucleotides are TGTGCCAGCAGCTTAGGACAGTTCACTGAAGCTTTCTTT.

J is TRBJ1-1 and V is TRBV7-9; a weak D match, TRBD1 (6 bases). Looked up from germline, CDR1 is SEHNR and CDR2 is FQNEAQ (reference sequence). V gave up 5 bases and J gave up 1 base, with 11 bases separating them. The length of the CDR3 is 14 residues. This CDR3 reads CASSTGGGNTEAFF. CDR3 nucleotide sequence: TGTGCCAGCAGCACGGGAGGGGGGAACACTGAAGCTTTCTTT.

The V and J genes are TRBV27 and TRBJ2-4; TRBD1 aligns across 9 bases. The germline gives CDR1 MNHEY, CDR2 SMNVEV (reference sequence). V gave up 5 bases and J gave up 6 bases; unmatched junction bases: 8. There are 15 residues in the CDR3. The CDR3 DNA follows: TGTGCCAGCAGTATGACCGGGACAGGGATAAACATTCAGTACTTC. It encodes CASSMTGTGINIQYF.